A single sample gave rise to the 18 T cell receptor beta chains below, sequenced in a study of blood T cell repertoires in COVID-19. Sequencing used immunoSEQ multiplex PCR; TCRdb keeps in-frame clones, though not all of them. The sample shows over 300,000 clones, 89% of them seen only once. Sample: peripheral blood. These receptors all come from a man aged 35 to 55 with acute or convalescent COVID-19.

The chain uses TRBV7-2 and TRBJ2-3, with D possibly TRBD2 on 5 matching bases. The CDR3 spans 15 residues. V was trimmed by 6 bases and J by 4 bases, leaving 17 bases between them. CDR1 and CDR2 (germline): SGHTA, FQGNSA. The CDR3 is CASSFSSGNADTQYF. The DNA for the CDR3 is TGTGCCAGCAGTTTTTCCTCCGGGAACGCAGATACGCAGTATTTT.

The genes are TRBV5-1 and TRBJ1-1; D not certain. This CDR3 is built from 15 residues. Trimming took off 0 bases at V and 1 base at J, with 10 bases between the two ends. The germline CDR1 and CDR2 sequences are SGHRS and YFSETQ. The CDR3 DNA reads as TGCGCCAGCAGCTTGGGCCGGAGCCCGAACACTGAAGCTTTCTTT. It yields the protein CASSLGRSPNTEAFF.

The chain couples TRBV28 to TRBJ1-6, with 7 bases identical to TRBD1. V was clipped by 6 bases and J by 9 bases; unmatched bases: 2. The length of the CDR3 is 12 residues. CDR1 and CDR2 (germline): MDHEN, SYDVKM. CDR3 amino acids: CASSPGGSPLHF. The CDR3 nucleotides are TGTGCCAGCAGCCCAGGGGGTTCACCCCTCCACTTT.

The V call is TRBV5-1, the J call TRBJ1-1, with a possible D match to TRBD1 (6 bases). Germline V gene sequence: CDR1 SGHRS, CDR2 YFSETQ. The CDR3 is 13 residues long. Trimming stripped 3 bases from V and 6 bases from J, with 12 bases between. The CDR3 DNA follows: TGCGCCAGCAGCTCAACAGGGTGGGCTGAAGCTTTCTTT. It translates to CASSSTGWAEAFF.

The chain employs TRBV7-2 and TRBJ1-4, with D possibly TRBD1 on 5 matching bases. V was shortened by 1 base and J by 0 bases, with 12 bases between the two germline ends. The CDR3 covers 17 residues. Germline V gene data show CDR1 as SGHTA and CDR2 as FQGNSA. The DNA for the CDR3 is TGTGCCAGCAGCTTAGTACCCCCGGGGGCAACTAATGAAAAACTGTTTTTT. Its translation: CASSLVPPGATNEKLFF.

In its sample, this clone was seen once. The V call is TRBV6-6, the J call TRBJ1-2; D perhaps matches TRBD1 (5 bases). The V and J ends lost 2 bases and 8 bases respectively, with 9 bases between them. Germline values: CDR1 MNHNY, CDR2 SVGAGI (reference sequence). The CDR3 is made up of 12 amino acids. The CDR3 loop reads CASSYRGDGYTF. The CDR3, as DNA: TGTGCCAGCAGTTACCGGGGGGACGGCTACACCTTC.

The rearrangement joins TRBV7-3 to TRBJ2-1; the match to TRBD2 covers 12 bases. The CDR3 is made up of 15 amino acids. CDR1 is SGHTA and CDR2 is FQGTGA in the germline V gene. The V segment lost 5 bases and the J segment 10 bases; nucleotides outside the gene matches: 9. CDR3 in DNA: TGTGCCAGCAGCGTACTAGCGGGAGGACGGGGGGAGCAGTTCTTC. It codes for CASSVLAGGRGEQFF.

This chain connects TRBV10-3 to TRBJ2-2, with D possibly matching TRBD1 (6 bases). Trimming took 2 bases from V and 5 from J, leaving 12 bases between them. The germline CDR1 and CDR2 sequences are ENHRY and SYGVKD. The CDR3 length is 15 residues. The CDR3 bases are TGTGCCATCAGTGAGCAAGCCAGGGGAACCGGGGAGCTGTTTTTT. It is translated as CAISEQARGTGELFF.

The chain combines TRBV28 with TRBJ1-6, with D possibly matching TRBD1 (5 bases). Germline CDR1 and CDR2: MDHEN and SYDVKM. The CDR3 contains 16 residues. Trimming left V 6 bases short and J 7 bases short, with 19 bases between. Here the CDR3 DNA reads TGTGCCAGCAGCTTGATAAGGGGATTTTTAAATTCACCCCTCCACTTT. This gives the protein CASSLIRGFLNSPLHF.

The CDR3 is CASSVGQGGQPQHF. CDR3 bases: TGTGCCAGCAGCGTTGGACAGGGGGGACAGCCCCAGCATTTT. The chain combines TRBV13 with TRBJ1-5, with 10 bases matching TRBD1. The length of the CDR3 is 14 residues. V dropped 5 bases and J dropped 7; count of bases not matched to a gene: 5. Germline lookup yields CDR1 PRHDT and CDR2 FYEKMQ (reference sequence).

This rearrangement joins TRBV9 to TRBJ2-1; perhaps TRBD1 as D (6 bases). V was trimmed by 0 bases and J by 5 bases, leaving 15 bases between them. Germline V CDR1 and CDR2: SGDLS, YYNGEE. The CDR3 spans 16 residues. Here the CDR3 reads CASSVATGKGDNEQFF. The DNA of the CDR3 is TGTGCCAGCAGCGTAGCTACGGGAAAGGGGGACAATGAGCAGTTCTTC.

The chain couples TRBV19 to TRBJ1-1; 8 bases agree with TRBD1. The germline V gene has CDR1 LNHDA and CDR2 SQIVND (reference sequence). The CDR3 covers 15 residues. V shed 5 bases and J 0 bases; nucleotides not matched to a gene: 5. The CDR3 reads CASSSYRGVNTEAFF. The CDR3 nucleotides are TGTGCCAGTAGTTCATACAGGGGGGTGAACACTGAAGCTTTCTTT.

J is TRBJ1-2 and V is TRBV27; TRBD1 agrees at 11 bases. The CDR3 runs to 16 residues. From germline, CDR1 is MNHEY and CDR2 SMNVEV (reference sequence). J gave up 4 bases and V 3 bases, and 7 bases lay outside the gene matches. In nucleotides, the CDR3 is TGTGCCAGCAGTTTGGGACAGGGGGGTTTTGGCTATGGCTACACCTTC. Translated, it gives CASSLGQGGFGYGYTF.

The V gene is TRBV5-6, the J gene TRBJ1-2; the D gene is possibly TRBD1 (5 bases). The V and J ends lost 5 bases and 4 bases respectively, with 12 bases between them. The CDR3 contains 13 residues. Germline V CDR1 and CDR2: SGHDT, YYEEEE. CDR3 amino acids: CASRRQGTYGYTF. CDR3 sequence (DNA): TGTGCCAGCAGGCGGCAGGGAACCTATGGCTACACCTTC.

V and J are TRBV19 and TRBJ1-5; 7 nucleotides agree with TRBD1. Per germline, CDR1 LNHDA and CDR2 SQIVND (reference sequence). The CDR3 sequence is 15 residues long. V shed 4 bases and J 0 bases; nucleotides not matched to a gene: 3. The CDR3 nucleotides are TGTGCCAGTAGTACGGGACAGTATAGCAATCAGCCCCAGCATTTT. It yields the protein CASSTGQYSNQPQHF.

The genes are TRBV7-2 and TRBJ2-1, with 10 bases fitting TRBD2. Germline CDR1 reads SGHTA; CDR2 reads FQGNSA. V dropped 4 bases and J dropped 8; count of bases not matched to a gene: 8. There are 15 residues in the CDR3. The CDR3 DNA follows: TGTGCCAGCAGCTCGTTCGGGCTAGCGGGAGATGAGCAGTTCTTC. Translation: CASSSFGLAGDEQFF.

This clone turned up a few times. The rearrangement uses TRBV7-2 and TRBJ1-1; tentatively, D is TRBD1 (5 bases). In germline, CDR1 is SGHTA, CDR2 FQGNSA. The CDR3 has 16 amino acids. Between the trimmed V and J ends, which lost 5 bases and 4 bases, there was a span of 20 bases. CDR3: CASSPRLAGLGTEAFF. The CDR3 nucleotides read TGTGCCAGCAGCCCTCGCCTGGCAGGGCTGGGCACTGAAGCTTTCTTT.

This clone was recorded a few times. CDR3 in DNA: TGTGCCAGCAGCCAACCCGGGGGGTTCCGTAATGAAAAACTGTTTTTT. This gives the protein CASSQPGGFRNEKLFF. The V and J genes are TRBV4-2 and TRBJ1-4; tentative D call: TRBD1 (5 bases). The CDR3 length is 16 residues. V was pared by 2 bases and J by 4 bases, with 14 bases between. Germline CDR1 and CDR2: LGHNA and YNFKEQ.